The clone carrying this T cell receptor beta chain has ten or more counts. Its specificity is not known. This entry belongs to a study of T cells after yellow fever vaccination. Study findings and constraints: Once the booster was given, most primary-vaccination clones reappeared, at about 95% for CD4 and around 90% for CD8.

The CDR3 totals 12 residues. Per germline, CDR1 DFQATT and CDR2 SNEGSKA (reference sequence). J was trimmed by 7 bases and V by 6 bases; bases with no gene match: 8. From the 5' RACE reads, TCRdb called clonotypes with MiXCR, one entry per CDR3 protein. This sample has about 63,000 distinct CDR3 sequences; around 7.4% occur once, and the top ten carry roughly a third. The material sequenced was CD8+ T cells sorted from PBMCs, taken 15 days after the yellow fever booster vaccination. This sequence joins TRBV20-1 and TRBJ2-7, with 8 positions matching TRBD2. The clonotype comes from a man aged 25-45 years who received the YFV17D yellow fever vaccine. CDR3 in DNA: TGCAGTGCCGATACTAGCGGCGGTGAGCAGTACTTC. This codes for CSADTSGGEQYF.